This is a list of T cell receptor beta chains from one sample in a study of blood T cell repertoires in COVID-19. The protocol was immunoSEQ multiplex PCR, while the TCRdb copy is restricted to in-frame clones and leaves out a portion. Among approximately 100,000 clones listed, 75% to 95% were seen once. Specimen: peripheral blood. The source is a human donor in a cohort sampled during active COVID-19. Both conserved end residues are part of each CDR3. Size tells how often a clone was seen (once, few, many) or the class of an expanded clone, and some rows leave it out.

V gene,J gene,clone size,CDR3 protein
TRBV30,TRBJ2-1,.,CAWSIGVPYNEQFF
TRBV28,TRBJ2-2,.,CASTPPHVGAGELFF
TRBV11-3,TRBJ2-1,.,CASSLIAEEQFF
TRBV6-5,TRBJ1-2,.,CASSYSLNYGYTF
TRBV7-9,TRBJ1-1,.,CASSRGSNTEAFF
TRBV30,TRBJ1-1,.,CAWREGWTEAFF
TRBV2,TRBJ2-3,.,CASSVKREGPQFTDTQYF
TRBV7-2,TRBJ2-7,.,CASSPKTGFYEQYF
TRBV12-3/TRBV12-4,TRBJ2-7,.,CASSFQESYEQYF
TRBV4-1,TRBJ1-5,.,CASSPGTGAQPQHF
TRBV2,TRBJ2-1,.,CASSEALGGASYNEQFF
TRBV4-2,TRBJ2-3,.,CASSQVQGAEILDTQYF
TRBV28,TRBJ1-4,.,CASSLQAGRAEKLFF
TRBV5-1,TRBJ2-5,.,CASSLGVTGSLKTQYF
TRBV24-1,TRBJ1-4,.,CATSDLRNEKLFF
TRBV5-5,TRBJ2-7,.,CASSQGLAGDYEQYF
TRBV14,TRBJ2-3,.,CASSHIRRTSGKKGLYTDTQYF
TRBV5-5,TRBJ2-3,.,CASSLEIARVLDTQYF
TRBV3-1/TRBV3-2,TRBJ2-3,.,CASSLTQGLAGVTDTQYF
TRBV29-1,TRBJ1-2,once,CSVGGTGTGALYGYTF